This record looks at one T cell receptor beta chain sequence and its context. Its antigen is not known. Noted time point: week 35, safety follow-up. With topical imiquimod, each dose of the vaccine consisted of 300 ug of mutant IDH1 20-mer peptide. The sample belongs to a study of a mutant IDH1 vaccine in newly diagnosed glioma. Study in general: Treated patients, averaging roughly 44 years, were around 62% male and about 40% female. Patients' prior therapy spanned radiotherapy, temozolomide, or both; most underwent both. Visits V12 and V13 fell at weeks 35 and 47, respectively.

Only in-frame clones appear in the TCRdb table, and some are missing; sequencing was by immunoSEQ multiplex PCR. This table holds tens of thousands of clones, more than 80% found once. The CDR3 length is 12 residues. V dropped 3 bases and J dropped 6 bases, with 12 bases sitting between them. Germline lookup yields CDR1 SQVTM and CDR2 ANQGSEA. The TCR originated in a man in his forties with glioma. The chain carries TRBV29-1 and TRBJ2-7; D is perhaps TRBD2 (6 bases). This sample comprised PBMCs, obtained from a glioma patient whose treatment included an IDH1 peptide vaccine. CDR3 in DNA: TGCAGCGTTGAGCGGGGAGTCGGCGAGCAGTACTTC. This sequence encodes CSVERGVGEQYF.